A selection of T cell receptor beta chains follows, all from one sample in a study of shared clonotypes between healthy human individuals. Method: immunoSEQ multiplex PCR; TCRdb's copy keeps in-frame clones and lacks some. The table includes roughly 500,000 clones, approximately 85% detected once. The sequencing input was PBMCs. The receptors here all came from a woman between 40 and 50 years old in good health. Some clones in this sample may be carry-over from other donors' samples. Each CDR3 is given without its conserved first and last residue. Each record gives: V gene, J gene, CDR3 protein.

TRBV13	TRBJ2-7	ASSLQGSYEQY
TRBV4-2	TRBJ1-2	ASSQDGPRGVGRGVNYGYT
TRBV6-5	TRBJ2-2	ASSSYREGTGELF
TRBV11-2	TRBJ2-7	ASSQPRGREYEQY
TRBV7-2	TRBJ1-5	ASSLDWGGDQPQH
TRBV19	TRBJ1-5	ASSKDSAFQPQH
TRBV18	TRBJ2-3	ASSPSDTQY
TRBV14	TRBJ2-7	ASSRDRYEQY
TRBV18	TRBJ2-7	ASSPRVGGGGEQY
TRBV5-1	TRBJ1-2	ASSFQGEVNYGYT
TRBV19	TRBJ1-2	ASSMKTGGNYGYT
TRBV4-2	TRBJ2-7	ASSQVNPREQY
TRBV6-6	TRBJ2-1	GGEWEGFGDEQF
TRBV4-1	TRBJ1-4	ASSQEGQGWSGEKLF
TRBV5-4	TRBJ1-5	ASSWAGGNQPQH
TRBV5-8	TRBJ2-1	ASSTSGRASYNEQF
TRBV6-6	TRBJ2-1	ASTRGREQF